This T cell receptor beta chain was identified during a study of a mutant IDH1 vaccine in newly diagnosed glioma. Across the whole study: Commencement of vaccination occurred 4-6 weeks following radiotherapy alone, or concurrently with temozolomide cycles.

Germline-derived CDR1 and CDR2 are SGHDT and YYEEEE. This CDR3 has 14 amino acids. A word on this clone: No antigen is known for it.

Described time point: week 47, end of study. Doses of 300 ug of mutant IDH1 20-mer peptide were given with topical imiquimod. Some clones are missing from TCRdb's copy, which holds only in-frame ones; the method was immunoSEQ multiplex PCR. The sample yields under 40,000 clones, about four fifths seen once. The specimen comprised PBMCs, sampled from a glioma patient whose treatment included an IDH1 peptide vaccine. V gene TRBV5-6 combines with J gene TRBJ2-5; weak D call: TRBD1 (5 bases). The DNA end is a closer match to TRBJ2-7, so the J assignment may be wrong. This receptor was identified in a young man with glioma. CDR3 sequence (DNA): TGTGCCAGCAGCTTGGTCAGGGCCCCCTACGAGCAGTACTTC. This codes for CASSLVRAPYEQYF.